The present T cell receptor beta chain was sequenced within a study of metastatic and nonmetastatic thyroid tumors. TCRdb used MiXCR to call clones anew from the PCR reads. The sample contains 35,000 to 50,000 clones, about a sixth of which appear only once. In its sample, this clone was seen many times. The germline V gene encodes CDR1 DFQATT and CDR2 SNEGSKA (reference sequence). This CDR3 is built from 12 residues. With 6 bases removed from V and 4 bases from J, the gap between germline ends came to 10 bases. All patients were untreated before thyroid surgery. Sequenced material: tumor tissue. V usage is TRBV20-1 and J usage is TRBJ1-5; unclear D gene. The TCR was taken from a female donor with papillary thyroid cancer or a benign thyroid nodule (not recorded which). Some clones in this sample may be carry-over from other donors' samples. The CDR3 nucleotides read TGCAGTGCCCAAACTGGGAATCAGCCCCAGCATTTT. This gives the protein CSAQTGNQPQHF.